The 10 T cell receptor beta chains presented below share a single source sample, sequenced in a study of TIL therapy for anti-PD-1-resistant metastatic lung cancer. Time point meaning: pre-treatment sample, taken before nivolumab and TIL therapy. Most excised metastases sampled were pleural nodules or supraclavicular lymph nodes. Sequencing used immunoSEQ v3. TCRdb's table, derived via immunoSEQ multiplex PCR, lists solely in-frame clones and lacks some. The sample comprises about 95,000 clones, approximately 65% of which are singletons, and 9.5% to 12% rests with the top ten. The source material was tumor tissue, sampled at baseline. These receptors came from a person aged 30 to 80 with non-small cell lung cancer.

This clone was seen a handful of times. The V call is TRBV19, the J call TRBJ2-6; no reliable D call. CDR1 LNHDA and CDR2 SQIVND come from the germline V gene (reference sequence). Trimming removed 7 bases from V and 0 bases from J, with 10 bases in between. The CDR3 has 15 residues. The CDR3, as DNA: TGTGCCAGTATCAGCTCGTACTCTGGGGCCAACGTCCTGACTTTC. It translates to CASISSYSGANVLTF.

The J gene is TRBJ2-5, the V gene TRBV10-2; 10 nucleotides align to TRBD2. V was pared by 6 bases and J by 7 bases, with 8 bases of the junction left unmatched. The CDR3 consists of 14 residues. CDR1 is WSHSY, CDR2 SAAADI, per germline. DNA of the CDR3: TGCGCCAGCAGAGGAGGACTAGCGGATAGGACCCAGTACTTC. It codes for CASRGGLADRTQYF.

DNA for the CDR3: TGTGCCAGCAGCCAACGGACGGACTATAGAGAAAAACTGTTTTTT. Translation: CASSQRTDYREKLFF. J is TRBJ1-4 and V is TRBV3-1 (or the pseudogene TRBV3-2); D unresolved. Germline V gene data show CDR1 as LGHDT and CDR2 as YNNKEL (reference sequence). The germline V and J ends were trimmed by 2 bases and 8 bases, with 15 bases remaining between them. The CDR3 is 15 residues long.

The V call is TRBV6-5, the J call TRBJ2-7; possible D gene TRBD1, 6 bases. The CDR3 covers 14 residues. The ends were cut back, 6 bases at V and 3 bases at J, with 15 bases in the middle. The germline V gene has CDR1 MNHEY and CDR2 SVGAGI. The CDR3 DNA reads TGTGCCAGCAGGCCACAGGGATGGGGCTACGAGCAGTACTTC. This sequence encodes CASRPQGWGYEQYF.

This chain uses TRBV30 with TRBJ2-3; D might be TRBD1 (7 bases). The CDR3 covers 13 residues. The germline CDR1 and CDR2 sequences are GTSNPN and SVGIG (reference sequence). Trimming pared 3 bases from V and 5 bases from J, leaving 12 bases between. The CDR3 coding sequence is TGTGCCTGGAGCAGGGGGGTGGGAGATACGCAGTATTTT. Its protein product is CAWSRGVGDTQYF.

This clone occurred many times. The chain recombines TRBV19 with TRBJ1-5; D uncertain. V dropped 5 bases and J dropped 0 bases, with 8 bases sitting between them. The CDR3 covers 14 residues. Germline V gene sequence: CDR1 LNHDA, CDR2 SQIVND (reference sequence). CDR3 sequence reads: CASSFYSSNQPQHF. The CDR3 DNA is TGTGCCAGTAGTTTTTATTCTAGCAATCAGCCCCAGCATTTT.

V is TRBV5-1 and J is TRBJ2-1; TRBD2 matches 11 bases. CDR3 size: 15 residues. V gave up 2 bases and J gave up 8 bases; unmatched junction bases: 6. In germline, CDR1 is SGHRS, CDR2 YFSETQ. CDR3 amino acids: CASSLLAGATHEQFF. DNA for the CDR3: TGCGCCAGCAGCTTACTAGCGGGAGCAACCCATGAGCAGTTCTTC.

The J gene is TRBJ2-7, the V gene TRBV19; 7 bases are shared with TRBD2. V dropped 7 bases and J dropped 5; count of bases not matched to a gene: 11. The CDR3 has 14 residues. Germline CDR1 LNHDA, CDR2 SQIVND (reference sequence). The CDR3 protein is CASNRNWGGDEQYF. CDR3 in DNA: TGTGCCAGTAATAGAAATTGGGGAGGGGACGAGCAGTACTTC.

This clone was detected once. This chain links TRBV7-9 with TRBJ2-1; D is perhaps TRBD1 (6 bases). V gave up 3 bases and J gave up 3 bases, with 12 bases separating them. From germline, CDR1 is SEHNR and CDR2 FQNEAQ (reference sequence). The CDR3 spans 15 residues. Written as DNA, the CDR3 is TGTGCCAGCAGCTTCATGGGACAATACTACAATGAGCAGTTCTTC. It is translated as CASSFMGQYYNEQFF.

This clone was counted a single time. The V and J genes are TRBV4-1 and TRBJ1-2, with a tentative D call TRBD1 (6 bases). Per germline, CDR1 MGHRA and CDR2 YSYEKL. V was cut by 1 base and J by 0 bases, with 9 bases left in between. The CDR3 extends over 15 amino acids. The CDR3 here is CASSQVGAPNYGYTF. The CDR3 DNA is TGCGCCAGCAGCCAAGTGGGGGCCCCTAACTATGGCTACACCTTC.